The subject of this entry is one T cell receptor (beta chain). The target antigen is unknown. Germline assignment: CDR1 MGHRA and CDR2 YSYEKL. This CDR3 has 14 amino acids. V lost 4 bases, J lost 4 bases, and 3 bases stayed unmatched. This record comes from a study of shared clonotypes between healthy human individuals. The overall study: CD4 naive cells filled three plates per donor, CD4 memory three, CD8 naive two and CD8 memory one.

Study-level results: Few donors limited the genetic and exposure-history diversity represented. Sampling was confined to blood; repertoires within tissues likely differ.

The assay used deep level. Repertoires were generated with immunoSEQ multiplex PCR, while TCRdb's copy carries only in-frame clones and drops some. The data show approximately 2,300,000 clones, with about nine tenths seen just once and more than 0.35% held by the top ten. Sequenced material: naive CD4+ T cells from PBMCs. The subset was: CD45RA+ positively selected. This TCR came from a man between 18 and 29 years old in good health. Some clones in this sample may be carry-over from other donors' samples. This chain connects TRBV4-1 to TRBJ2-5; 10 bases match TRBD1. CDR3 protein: CASSRGQGRETQYF. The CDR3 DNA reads TGCGCCAGCAGCCGGGGACAGGGGAGAGAGACCCAGTACTTC.